What follows are 10 T cell receptor beta chains derived from one specimen sequenced in a study of blood T cell repertoires in COVID-19. The table came from immunoSEQ multiplex PCR; TCRdb's copy has only in-frame clones and leaves some out. The sample records a few hundred thousand clones, 80% to 95% being singletons. Material: peripheral blood. These TCRs come from a person between 18 and 35 years old with COVID-19, enrolled during active disease.

The V gene is TRBV7-9, the J gene TRBJ2-1; TRBD2 agrees at 11 bases. The CDR3 has 18 residues. Germline CDR1 and CDR2: SEHNR and FQNEAQ (reference sequence). The V and J ends lost 5 bases and 7 bases, in that order; junction bases with no gene match: 16. The CDR3 DNA is TGTGCCAGCAGCGGTAGCGGGAGGGCCAGCCTGAACTATAATGAGCAGTTCTTC. Its protein is CASSGSGRASLNYNEQFF.

The V gene is TRBV11-2, the J gene TRBJ2-5; no definite D call. Germline CDR1 reads SGHAT; CDR2 reads FQNNGV. This CDR3 spans 11 amino acids. V was cut by 7 bases and J by 6 bases, with 9 bases left in between. The DNA of the CDR3 is TGTGCCAGCATCTTCAATCAGACCCAGTACTTC. Protein sequence: CASIFNQTQYF.

This clone came up once. The chain carries TRBV5-6 and TRBJ2-1, with 7 bases lining up with TRBD1. This CDR3 has 15 amino acids. J was trimmed by 1 base and V by 4 bases; bases with no gene match: 5. Germline CDR1 is SGHDT and CDR2 is YYEEEE. CDR3 sequence: CASSRGDRSYNEQFF. In DNA, the CDR3 is TGTGCCAGCAGCCGAGGGGACAGATCCTACAATGAGCAGTTCTTC.

The rearrangement links TRBV15 to TRBJ1-1; D perhaps matches TRBD1 (6 bases). The CDR3 is made up of 16 amino acids. V was pared by 5 bases and J by 6 bases, with 22 bases between. Germline-derived CDR1 and CDR2 are LNHNV and YYDKDF (reference sequence). CDR3 amino acids: CATSSVAQGTDPEAFF. The CDR3 bases are TGTGCCACCAGCTCCGTCGCACAGGGCACGGACCCTGAAGCTTTCTTT. Together with reference TRBV15 and TRBJ1-1, the CDR3 gives the full variable domain: DAMVIQNPRYQVTQFGKPVTLSCSQTLNHNVMYWYQQKSSQAPKLLFHYYDKDFNNEADTPDNFQSRRPNTSFCFLDIRSPGLGDTAMYLCATSSVAQGTDPEAFFGQGTRLTVV.

This clone was observed a single time. The chain combines TRBV9 with TRBJ2-5, with D maybe TRBD2 (6 bases). V lost 0 bases and J 4 bases, leaving 10 bases between the germline ends. The germline V gene has CDR1 SGDLS and CDR2 YYNGEE. The CDR3 extends over 14 amino acids. The CDR3, as DNA: TGTGCCAGCAGCGTAGGACCCGGGGGAGAGACCCAGTACTTC. The encoded protein is CASSVGPGGETQYF.

CDR3 sequence reads: CASSYSTGTSSPLHF. The DNA of the CDR3 is TGTGCCAGCAGTTACTCGACAGGAACATCTTCACCCCTCCACTTT. The V gene is TRBV6-2 or TRBV6-3, the J gene TRBJ1-6; D might be TRBD1 (6 bases). Looked up from germline, CDR1 is MNHEY and CDR2 is SVGEGT. Trimming pared 0 bases from V and 9 bases from J, leaving 12 bases between. This CDR3 region has 15 residues.

The gene calls are TRBV2 and TRBJ2-7, with TRBD2 identical over 8 bases. The germline V gene has CDR1 SNHLY and CDR2 FYNNEI. The CDR3 length is 14 residues. Trimming removed 2 bases from V and 4 bases from J; junction bases left unmatched: 4. The CDR3 spells CASSERAGVYEQYF. The CDR3 DNA is TGTGCCAGCAGTGAACGAGCGGGGGTATACGAGCAGTACTTC.

The CDR3 DNA reads TGTGCCAGCAGCTTGCCGGGGGGCGCCTTGTCGGGAAACACCATATATTTT. Translated: CASSLPGGALSGNTIYF. The chain has TRBV7-9 and TRBJ1-3; TRBD1 is a possible D gene (6 bases). The CDR3 sequence is 17 residues long. V lost 3 bases and J 4 bases, leaving 19 bases between the germline ends. The germline V gene has CDR1 SEHNR and CDR2 FQNEAQ (reference sequence).

J is TRBJ2-7 and V is TRBV6-6, with a tentative D call TRBD1 (6 bases). The CDR3 runs to 14 residues. V dropped 5 bases and J dropped 3 bases, with 14 bases sitting between them. The germline CDR1 and CDR2 sequences are MNHNY and SVGAGI (reference sequence). CDR3 DNA sequence: TGTGCCAGCAGTCCGCCACAGGGAGTCTACGAGCAGTACTTC. It specifies CASSPPQGVYEQYF.

The chain is built from TRBV19 and TRBJ2-7, with 7 nucleotides matching TRBD1. CDR1 and CDR2 (germline): LNHDA, SQIVND (reference sequence). V trimming: 8 bases; J trimming: 2 bases; junction bases outside the gene matches: 6. The CDR3 consists of 13 residues. For the CDR3, the DNA is TGTGCCAGTGGGCCGGGACAGCCCTACGAGCAGTACTTC. It yields the protein CASGPGQPYEQYF.